This T cell receptor (beta chain) was recovered during a study of blood T cell repertoires in COVID-19. About the study: Some COVID-19 samples were acute and others convalescent; all came from the United States, Italy and Spain. PBMCs, B-cell-depleted T cells, or T cells were the source of the cDNA or gDNA that made up the material.

Per the authors' pipeline: It was from reference gene primer amplification that nucleated cell counts were estimated. The repertoire was sequenced with immunoSEQ multiplex PCR; TCRdb's copy has only in-frame clones and lacks some. V and J calls and clone size are given by that table; D and trimming were obtained from the DNA. The repertoire has more than 100,000 clones, 87% of them found once; the top ten carry 2% to 3%. CDR3 length: 18 amino acids. J gave up 3 bases and V 4 bases, and 11 bases lay outside the gene matches. Germline CDR1 reads SGHRS; CDR2 reads YFSETQ. The origin of this receptor is a man in his fifties or sixties with active COVID-19. The V and J genes are TRBV5-1 and TRBJ2-2; 11 bases are a match to TRBD2. Material: peripheral blood. CDR3 residues: CASSQDPTSGAYTGELFF. CDR3 coding DNA: TGCGCCAGCAGCCAAGACCCGACTAGCGGGGCCTACACCGGGGAGCTGTTTTTT.